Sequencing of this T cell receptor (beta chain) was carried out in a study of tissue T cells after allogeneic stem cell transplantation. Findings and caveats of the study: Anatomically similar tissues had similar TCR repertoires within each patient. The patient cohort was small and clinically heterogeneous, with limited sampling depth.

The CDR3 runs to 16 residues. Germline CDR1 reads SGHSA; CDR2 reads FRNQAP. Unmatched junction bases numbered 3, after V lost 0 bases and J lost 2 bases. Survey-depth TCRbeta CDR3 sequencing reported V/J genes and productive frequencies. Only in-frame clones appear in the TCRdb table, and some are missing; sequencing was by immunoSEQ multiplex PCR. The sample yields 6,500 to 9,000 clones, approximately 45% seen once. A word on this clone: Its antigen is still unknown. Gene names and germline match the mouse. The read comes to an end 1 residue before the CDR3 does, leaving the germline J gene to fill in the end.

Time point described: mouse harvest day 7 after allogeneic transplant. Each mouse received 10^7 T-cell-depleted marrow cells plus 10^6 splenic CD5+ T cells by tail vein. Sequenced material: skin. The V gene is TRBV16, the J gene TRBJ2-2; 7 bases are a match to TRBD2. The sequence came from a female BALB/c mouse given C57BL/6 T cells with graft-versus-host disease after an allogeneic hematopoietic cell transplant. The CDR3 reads CASSLDSGGNTGQLYF. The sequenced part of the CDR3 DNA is TGTGCAAGCAGCTTAGATTCGGGGGGGAACACCGGGCAGCTCTAC.